Listed here are 21 T cell receptor beta chains from one sample, sequenced in a study of blood T cell repertoires in COVID-19. Assay used: immunoSEQ multiplex PCR; TCRdb lists only in-frame clones, some missing. The sample consists of roughly 260,000 clones, around nine tenths of them appearing once. The specimen sequenced was peripheral blood. Source of these receptors: a man in his forties or fifties who had recovered from COVID-19.

The J gene is TRBJ2-6, the V gene TRBV27; 8 bases are shared with TRBD1. The ends lost 2 bases at V and 0 bases at J; junction bases unmatched: 9. The CDR3 totals 19 residues. Germline V lookup: CDR1 MNHEY, CDR2 SMNVEV (reference sequence). The CDR3 reads CASSLRPGQAFSGANVLTF. The CDR3 DNA reads TGTGCCAGCAGTTTAAGACCGGGACAGGCCTTCTCTGGGGCCAACGTCCTGACTTTC.

V gene TRBV6-1 combines with J gene TRBJ2-7, with 12 bases lining up with TRBD2. The J call may be in error: the DNA end matches TRBJ2-5 better. Looked up from germline, CDR1 is MNHNS and CDR2 is SASEGT. There are 15 residues in the CDR3. The CDR3 bases are TGTGCCAGCAGTGAACTAGCGGGGGGGCAAGAGACCCAGTACTTC. The encoded protein is CASSELAGGQETQYF.

This chain connects TRBV7-2 to TRBJ2-1; 13 nucleotides agree with TRBD2. The CDR3 consists of 15 residues. CDR1 is SGHTA and CDR2 is FQGNSA in the germline V gene. Trimming took 7 bases from V and 9 from J; bases not matched to a gene: 9. This CDR3 reads CASTPTSGRLGEQFF. The DNA of the CDR3 is TGTGCCAGCACCCCGACTAGCGGGAGGCTGGGTGAGCAGTTCTTC.

This clone was recorded many times. Other nucleotide sequences in the sample specify the same CDR3. The chain joins TRBV11-3 to TRBJ1-3; 9 nucleotides match TRBD1. Germline lookup yields CDR1 SGHNT and CDR2 YENEEA. The CDR3 extends over 15 amino acids. V lost 5 bases and J lost 2; bases outside the gene matches: 4. CDR3 DNA sequence: TGTGCCAGCAGCCCGGGACAGGGACCTGGAAACACCATATATTTT. It is translated as CASSPGQGPGNTIYF.

The DNA of the CDR3 is TGCGCCAGCAGCCAGGAACCCTCGGCGGGGGGGCCGGGAGATACGCAGTATTTT. This encodes CASSQEPSAGGPGDTQYF. This chain joins TRBV4-1 and TRBJ2-3, with TRBD2 matching 9 bases. This CDR3 is 18 amino acids long. Trimming at V came to 3 bases and at J to 5 bases, leaving 15 bases not matched to a gene. Germline CDR1 reads MGHRA; CDR2 reads YSYEKL.

The V and J genes are TRBV7-8 and TRBJ2-7, with D perhaps matching TRBD2 (6 bases). Germline CDR1 is SGHVS and CDR2 is FQNEAQ. The V and J ends lost 3 bases and 3 bases respectively, with 9 bases between them. The CDR3 extends over 13 amino acids. CDR3 sequence reads: CASSFRGLYEQYF. CDR3 DNA sequence: TGTGCCAGCAGCTTTCGGGGACTCTACGAGCAGTACTTC.

The rearrangement joins TRBV18 to TRBJ2-7; a weak D match, TRBD1 (5 bases). V was trimmed by 3 bases and J by 0 bases, leaving 18 bases between them. Germline CDR1 KGHSH, CDR2 LQKENI. The CDR3 has 17 residues. The CDR3 DNA reads TGTGCCAGCTCACCGGCGGTAATCACCCAGGGCTCCTACGAGCAGTACTTC. Translated: CASSPAVITQGSYEQYF.

A word on this clone: Different DNA sequences within this sample yield the same CDR3. The chain couples TRBV7-6 to TRBJ1-4; possibly TRBD1 for D (6 bases). The germline V gene has CDR1 SGHVS and CDR2 FNYEAQ. Deletions cut 1 base from V and 4 bases from J, with 10 bases between. This CDR3 has 15 amino acids. The DNA of the CDR3 is TGTGCCAGCAGCTTAGGGGGGCAGCTTAATGAAAAACTGTTTTTT. Translated: CASSLGGQLNEKLFF.

The V call is TRBV4-2, the J call TRBJ2-7; TRBD2 matches 9 bases. The CDR3 has 15 residues. V lost 0 bases and J lost 6; bases outside the gene matches: 6. The germline CDR1 and CDR2 sequences are LGHNA and YNFKEQ. CDR3 loop: CASSQEVSGRCEQYF. CDR3 in DNA: TGTGCCAGCAGCCAAGAAGTTAGCGGGAGATGCGAGCAGTACTTC.

The genes are TRBV7-2 and TRBJ1-1; 8 positions match TRBD1. The CDR3 covers 14 residues. Per the germline V gene, CDR1 is SGHTA and CDR2 is FQGNSA. V shed 4 bases and J 4 bases; nucleotides not matched to a gene: 5. CDR3 residues: CASSWTGTSTEAFF. The CDR3 nucleotides are TGTGCCAGCAGCTGGACAGGGACGAGCACTGAAGCTTTCTTT.

The rearrangement uses TRBV7-2 and TRBJ2-1; TRBD2 matches at 10 bases. This CDR3 is built from 15 residues. V gave up 6 bases and J gave up 0 bases; unmatched junction bases: 2. Germline CDR1 and CDR2: SGHTA and FQGNSA. The chain's CDR3 is CASRIAGGSYNEQFF. DNA for the CDR3: TGTGCCAGCAGGATAGCGGGAGGCTCCTACAATGAGCAGTTCTTC. Drawing the rest from reference TRBV7-2 and TRBJ2-1, the complete variable domain is GAGVSQSPSNKVTEKGKDVELRCDPISGHTALYWYRQSLGQGLEFLIYFQGNSAPDKSGLPSDRFSAERTGGSVSTLTIQRTQQEDSAVYLCASRIAGGSYNEQFFGPGTRLTVL.

The chain is built from TRBV7-9 and TRBJ2-7; D unresolved. The CDR3 totals 14 residues. Germline V gene sequence: CDR1 SEHNR, CDR2 FQNEAQ (reference sequence). The V and J ends lost 3 bases and 6 bases respectively, with 15 bases between them. The DNA for the CDR3 is TGTGCCAGCAGCTTCTCGGGTAGAGCCGGCGAGCAGTACTTC. This sequence encodes CASSFSGRAGEQYF.

The chain combines TRBV7-9 with TRBJ1-1; no firm D call. The CDR3 length is 14 residues. V shed 0 bases and J shed 6 bases, with 11 bases lying between them. Germline V gives CDR1 SEHNR, CDR2 FQNEAQ (reference sequence). CDR3 amino acids: CASSLAVRHAEAFF. As DNA, the CDR3 is TGTGCCAGCAGCTTAGCGGTGAGACACGCTGAAGCTTTCTTT.

V is TRBV4-1 and J is TRBJ1-2; the match to TRBD1 covers 7 bases. This CDR3 has 14 amino acids. The germline V gene encodes CDR1 MGHRA and CDR2 YSYEKL. Unmatched junction bases numbered 10, after V lost 10 bases and J lost 2 bases. The CDR3 region is CATNPGQQNYGYTF. CDR3 nucleotides: TGCGCCACCAACCCGGGACAGCAGAACTATGGCTACACCTTC.

The chain has TRBV20-1 and TRBJ2-3; possible D gene TRBD1, 6 bases. This CDR3 has 11 amino acids. Germline V gene data show CDR1 as DFQATT and CDR2 as SNEGSKA (reference sequence). V was clipped by 5 bases and J by 4 bases, with 7 bases between them. The CDR3 sequence is CSAHRADTQYF. In DNA, the CDR3 is TGCAGTGCTCACAGGGCAGATACGCAGTATTTT.

The rearrangement links TRBV7-2 to TRBJ1-2; no clear D gene. The CDR3 runs to 12 residues. The ends were cut back, 5 bases at V and 2 bases at J, with 6 bases in the middle. Germline CDR1 and CDR2: SGHTA and FQGNSA. The CDR3 nucleotides read TGTGCCAGCAGCAAACAGAACTATGGCTACACCTTC. This sequence encodes CASSKQNYGYTF.

The chain has TRBV20-1 and TRBJ2-7; 9 bases line up with TRBD1. Germline V gene sequence: CDR1 DFQATT, CDR2 SNEGSKA (reference sequence). This CDR3 spans 16 amino acids. The junction had 10 bases not matched to a gene; V was cut back by 3 bases and J by 1 base. As DNA, the CDR3 is TGCAGTGCTAGTGACCCCCGGACAGGGGCTTCCTACGAGCAGTACTTC. This translates into CSASDPRTGASYEQYF.

J is TRBJ1-1 and V is TRBV5-4; D ambiguous. The germline CDR1 and CDR2 sequences are SGHNT and YYREEE (reference sequence). The CDR3 has 13 residues. Deletions cut 0 bases from V and 5 bases from J, with 8 bases between. CDR3 amino acids: CASSLVPHTEAFF. In DNA form, the CDR3 reads TGTGCCAGCAGCTTGGTTCCCCATACTGAAGCTTTCTTT.

The V and J genes are TRBV7-3 and TRBJ1-2; weak D call: TRBD1 (5 bases). There are 13 residues in the CDR3. V was pared by 5 bases and J by 8 bases, with 15 bases between. Germline V lookup: CDR1 SGHTA, CDR2 FQGTGA. The CDR3 loop reads CASSPMGRGGYTF. The CDR3 region has the DNA TGTGCCAGCAGCCCCATGGGGCGGGGGGGCTACACCTTC.

The CDR3 DNA sequence: TGTGCCAGTAGTAGGGGAAGACAGGGGGCGTACCGAGGCACTGAAGCTTTCTTT. The encoded protein is CASSRGRQGAYRGTEAFF. The chain recombines TRBV19 with TRBJ1-1, with TRBD1 matching over 10 bases. The ends lost 4 bases at V and 4 bases at J; junction bases unmatched: 15. CDR3 length: 18 residues. Germline V gene sequence: CDR1 LNHDA, CDR2 SQIVND (reference sequence).

V is TRBV19 and J is TRBJ1-4; 8 bases fit TRBD1. Trimming removed 6 bases from V and 12 bases from J; junction bases left unmatched: 12. Germline assignment: CDR1 LNHDA and CDR2 SQIVND (reference sequence). The CDR3 is 14 residues long. This CDR3 is CASRPTGAQWELFF. Written as DNA, the CDR3 is TGTGCCAGTAGGCCGACAGGGGCCCAATGGGAACTGTTTTTT.